The rows below give T cell receptor beta chains drawn from one sample of a study of blood T cell repertoires in COVID-19. Profiling relied on immunoSEQ multiplex PCR, and the TCRdb table lists in-frame clones only, not all of them. The sample has just under 60,000 clones, around nine tenths seen once. Sample: peripheral blood. These receptors were obtained from a man aged 55 to 69 with acute or convalescent COVID-19. Both conserved end residues are part of each CDR3. Fields, in order: V gene, J gene, D gene, CDR3 DNA, CDR3 protein. A D gene is named only where the DNA matches it firmly.

V gene: TRBV28
J gene: TRBJ2-7
D gene: TRBD2
CDR3 DNA: TGTGCCAGCAGTGCGCTAGCGGGCTCGAGCTCCTACGAGCAGTACTTC
CDR3 protein: CASSALAGSSSYEQYF

V gene: TRBV7-9
J gene: TRBJ2-3
D gene: -
CDR3 DNA: TGTGCCAGCAGCCAAGGGGAGGCAGATACGCAGTATTTT
CDR3 protein: CASSQGEADTQYF

V gene: TRBV5-7
J gene: TRBJ1-4
D gene: -
CDR3 DNA: TGTGCCAGCAGCTTGGGAACGGAGGAATCTACAACTAATGAAAAACTGTTTTTT
CDR3 protein: CASSLGTEESTTNEKLFF

V gene: TRBV4-1
J gene: TRBJ1-4
D gene: -
CDR3 DNA: TGCGCCAGCAGCCGCTCGAAACCCCCGGTGAATGAAAAACTGTTTTTT
CDR3 protein: CASSRSKPPVNEKLFF

V gene: TRBV30
J gene: TRBJ2-1
D gene: -
CDR3 DNA: TGTGCCTGGAACCGAGGGAGCTCCTACAATGAGCAGTTCTTC
CDR3 protein: CAWNRGSSYNEQFF

V gene: TRBV18
J gene: TRBJ1-5
D gene: -
CDR3 DNA: TGTGCCAGCTCAGGCGGGTATCAGCCCCAGCATTTT
CDR3 protein: CASSGGYQPQHF

V gene: TRBV7-2
J gene: TRBJ2-1
D gene: TRBD2
CDR3 DNA: TGTGCCAGCAGCATCCGGATAGCGGGAGTTGGAGGGCTTGAGCAGTTCTTC
CDR3 protein: CASSIRIAGVGGLEQFF

V gene: TRBV7-9
J gene: TRBJ2-1
D gene: TRBD1
CDR3 DNA: TGTGCCAGCAGCCCCCCGGGACGGGACAGGGGCTACAATGAGCAGTTCTTC
CDR3 protein: CASSPPGRDRGYNEQFF

V gene: TRBV28
J gene: TRBJ2-7
D gene: -
CDR3 DNA: TGTGCCAGCAGTTTGGTGGGAGGAAGCTACGAGCAGTACTTC
CDR3 protein: CASSLVGGSYEQYF

V gene: TRBV9
J gene: TRBJ2-2
D gene: -
CDR3 DNA: TGTGCCAGCAGCGTAGGGAGGGGGCCCCCCGGGGAGCTGTTTTTT
CDR3 protein: CASSVGRGPPGELFF

V gene: TRBV21-1
J gene: TRBJ2-7
D gene: -
CDR3 DNA: TGTGCCAGCAGCAAAACCCCTACCGGACGCCTACCCCCCGGACTCTACGAGCAGTACTTC
CDR3 protein: CASSKTPTGRLPPGLYEQYF